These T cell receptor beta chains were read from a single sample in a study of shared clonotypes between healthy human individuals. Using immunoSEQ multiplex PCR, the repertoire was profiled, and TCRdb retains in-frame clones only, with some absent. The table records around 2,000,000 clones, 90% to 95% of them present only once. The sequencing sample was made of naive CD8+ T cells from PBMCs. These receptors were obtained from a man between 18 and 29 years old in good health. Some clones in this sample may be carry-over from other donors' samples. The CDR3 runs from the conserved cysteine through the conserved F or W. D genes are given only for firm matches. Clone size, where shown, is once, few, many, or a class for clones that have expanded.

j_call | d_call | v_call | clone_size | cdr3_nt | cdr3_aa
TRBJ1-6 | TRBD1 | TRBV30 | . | TGTGCCCACAGGGGGCGCTACGCCAATTCACCCCTCCACTTT | CAHRGRYANSPLHF
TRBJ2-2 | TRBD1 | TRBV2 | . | TGTGCCAGCAGTTACAGGGGGCCTTATAACACCGGGGAGCTGTTTTTT | CASSYRGPYNTGELFF
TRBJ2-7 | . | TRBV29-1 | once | TGCAGCGTTGGACGGGGCCTCTACGAGCAGTACTTC | CSVGRGLYEQYF
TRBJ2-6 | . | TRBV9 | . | TGTGCCAGCAGCGCTTGGGACTGGATCTCTGGGGCCAACGTCCTGACTTTC | CASSAWDWISGANVLTF
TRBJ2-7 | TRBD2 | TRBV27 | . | TGTGCCAGCAGCTCGCGGACTAGCGGGAGCGGGCGGGAGCAGTACTTC | CASSSRTSGSGREQYF
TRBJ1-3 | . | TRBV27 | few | TGTGCCAGCAGTTTATCGTACGGAAACACCATATATTTT | CASSLSYGNTIYF
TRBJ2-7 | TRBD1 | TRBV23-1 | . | TGCGCCAGCACGGGGTTTCTGGGATGCCAGTGCAGGGGGCTTGGGGAGCAGTACTTC | CASTGFLGCQCRGLGEQYF
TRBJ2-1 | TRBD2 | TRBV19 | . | TGTGCCAGTAGTGGTAGACTAGCGGGGGCCAATGAGCAGTTCTTC | CASSGRLAGANEQFF
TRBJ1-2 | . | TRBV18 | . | TGTGCCAGCTCACCACCGAGGGCTGGCTACACCTTC | CASSPPRAGYTF
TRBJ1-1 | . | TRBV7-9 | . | TGTGCCAGCAGCGCCCGACAGCAGCACACTGAAGCTTTCTTT | CASSARQQHTEAFF
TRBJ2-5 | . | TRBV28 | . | TGTGCCAGCAGTTTATTAGGGGTAAAGGAGACCCAGTACTTC | CASSLLGVKETQYF
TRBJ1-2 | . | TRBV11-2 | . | TGTGCCAGCAGCTTAGAGGGGTACTATGGCTACACCTTC | CASSLEGYYGYTF
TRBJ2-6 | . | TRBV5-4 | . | TGTGCCAGCAGCCCGCCTATATCCGACAGGCACGGGGCCAACGTCCTGACTTTC | CASSPPISDRHGANVLTF
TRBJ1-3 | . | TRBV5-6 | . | TGTGCCAGCAGCGGTACCCCCGGAAACACCATATATTTT | CASSGTPGNTIYF
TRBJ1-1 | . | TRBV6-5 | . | TGTGCCAGCAGTTACGGGGGGTTCGCTGAAGCTTTCTTT | CASSYGGFAEAFF
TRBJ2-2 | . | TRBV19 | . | TGTGCCAGTAGTGTGGGACCTTATAACACCGGGGAGCTGTTTTTT | CASSVGPYNTGELFF
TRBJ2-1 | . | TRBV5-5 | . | TGTGCCAGCAGAGAGGAGGCCTACAATGAGCAGTTCTTC | CASREEAYNEQFF
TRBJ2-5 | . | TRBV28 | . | TGTGCCAGCAGTCTCATTATGGGGTCCTACAGGGCCCAAGAGACCCAGTACTTC | CASSLIMGSYRAQETQYF
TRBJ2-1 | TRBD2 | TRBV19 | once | TGTGCCAGTAGTATCCGGGAGGGCCGTGAGCAGTTCTTC | CASSIREGREQFF
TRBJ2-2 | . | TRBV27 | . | TGTGCCAGCAGCTGGGGCACCGGGGAGCTGTTTTTT | CASSWGTGELFF
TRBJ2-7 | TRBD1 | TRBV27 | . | TGTGCCAGCAGTTTACTGAATTCACAGGGGGCCTACGAGCAGTACTTC | CASSLLNSQGAYEQYF
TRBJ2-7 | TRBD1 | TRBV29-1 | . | TGCAGCGTCTGGACCGGACAGGGCTACGAGCAGTACTTC | CSVWTGQGYEQYF
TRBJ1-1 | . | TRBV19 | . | TGTGCCAGTAGTATAGGGTTGGGGAACACTGAAGCTTTCTTT | CASSIGLGNTEAFF
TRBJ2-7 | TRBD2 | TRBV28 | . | TGTGCCAGCAGTTTCGAGGCTAGCGGGACCGAGCAGTACTTC | CASSFEASGTEQYF
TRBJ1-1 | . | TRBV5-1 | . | TGCGCCAGCAGCCCCGCAGTAGGGGAAGCTTTCTTT | CASSPAVGEAFF
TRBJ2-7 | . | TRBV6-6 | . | TGTGCCAGCAGTTACTCAACAGAGTACGAGCAGTACTTC | CASSYSTEYEQYF
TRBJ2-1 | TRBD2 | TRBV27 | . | TGTGCCAGCAGTTTAAGACTAGCGGGGGGGGAACAGCAGTTCTTC | CASSLRLAGGEQQFF
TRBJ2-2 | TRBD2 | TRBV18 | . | TGTGCCAGCTCTCGCGGACTAGCGGACAACACCGGGGAGCTGTTTTTT | CASSRGLADNTGELFF
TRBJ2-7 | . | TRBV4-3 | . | TGCGCCAGCAGCCAGGGGCACAGGGCTGCCTACGAGCAGTACTTC | CASSQGHRAAYEQYF
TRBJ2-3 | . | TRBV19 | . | TGTGCCACCGAGCATGATACGCAGTATTTT | CATEHDTQYF
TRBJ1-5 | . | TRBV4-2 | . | TGTGCCAGCAGCCAAGCTGTGTCGAATCAGCCCCAGCATTTT | CASSQAVSNQPQHF
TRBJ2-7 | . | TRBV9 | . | TGTGCCAGCGGCAGGGGCGACCGGGGCTACGAGCAGTACTTC | CASGRGDRGYEQYF
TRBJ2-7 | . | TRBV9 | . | TGTGCCAGCAGCGTAGGCCGGGAGCGGGACGAGCAGTACTTC | CASSVGRERDEQYF
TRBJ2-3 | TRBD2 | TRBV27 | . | TGTGCCAGCAGTTTCCTACCTCTGGGGGGAGGGAGGCAGTATTTT | CASSFLPLGGGRQYF
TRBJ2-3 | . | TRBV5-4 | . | TGTGCCAGCAGCTTGGTTGGGAAAAGCACAGATACGCAGTATTTT | CASSLVGKSTDTQYF
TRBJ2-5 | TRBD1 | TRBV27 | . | TGTGCCAGCAGACCCGGGACAGGGGGCTTATCCCATTACTTC | CASRPGTGGLSHYF
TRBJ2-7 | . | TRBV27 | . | TGTGCCAGCAGTTTTTCGTCCTCCTACGAGCAGTACTTC | CASSFSSSYEQYF
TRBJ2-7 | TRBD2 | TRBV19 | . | TGTGCCAGTAGTCGGGCTAGCGGAGATTACGAGCAGTACTTC | CASSRASGDYEQYF
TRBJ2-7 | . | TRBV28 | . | TGTGCCAGCAGACACCCGGGGGCGAGTAACGAGCAGTACTTC | CASRHPGASNEQYF
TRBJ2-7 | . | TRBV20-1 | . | TGCAGTGCTAGAGGTGTGCAGTACTTC | CSARGVQYF
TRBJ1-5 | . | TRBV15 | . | TGTGCCATCGCCAGGGAGGTAGCCCAGCCCCAGCATTTT | CAIAREVAQPQHF
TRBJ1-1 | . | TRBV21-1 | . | TGTGCCAGCAGCAAAGTGACTGAAGCTTTCTTT | CASSKVTEAFF
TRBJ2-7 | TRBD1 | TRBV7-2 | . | TGTGCCAGCAGCCCCGGGACAGTCCGGTCCTACGAGCAGTACTTC | CASSPGTVRSYEQYF
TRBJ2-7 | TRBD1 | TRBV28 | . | TGTGCCAGCATCGGGGACAGGGGTGAACAGCAGTACTTC | CASIGDRGEQQYF
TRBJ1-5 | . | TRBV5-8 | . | TGTGCCAGCAGCTTGGCGGGATCCAATCAGCCCCAGCATTTT | CASSLAGSNQPQHF
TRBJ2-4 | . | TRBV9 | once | TGTGCCAGCAGCGTAGGATCCGGGAGATTACGGAACATTCAGTACTTC | CASSVGSGRLRNIQYF
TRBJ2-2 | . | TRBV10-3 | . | TGTGCCATCAGTGAGTGGCAGGCGAACACCGGGGAGCTGTTTTTT | CAISEWQANTGELFF
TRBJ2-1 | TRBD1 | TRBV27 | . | TGTGCCAGCAGTCTCCTGTCGACAGGGGGAGCGTACAATGAGCAGTTCTTC | CASSLLSTGGAYNEQFF
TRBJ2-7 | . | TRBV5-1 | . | TGCGCCAGCAGCCCGTCGGGGGTCCCTCTGGGCGAGCAGTACTTC | CASSPSGVPLGEQYF